This TCR beta chain comes out of a study of blood T cell repertoires in COVID-19. Turning to the study itself: Nucleic acid was either cDNA or gDNA, and it came from T cells, B-cell-depleted T cells, or PBMCs.

This CDR3 comprises 16 residues. Germline V gene data show CDR1 as MNHEY and CDR2 as SMNVEV (reference sequence). The V and J ends lost 8 bases and 4 bases respectively, with 24 bases between them. The repertoire was sequenced with immunoSEQ multiplex PCR; TCRdb's copy has only in-frame clones and lacks some. The table lists 250,000 to 350,000 clones, 88% of them singletons. Those enrolled in Seattle joined during active infection and were followed longitudinally afterward. This clone appeared a single time. Sequencing used peripheral blood. The chain links TRBV27 to TRBJ2-7; weak D call: TRBD2 (6 bases). This TCR was sampled from a woman in her 30s with COVID-19, enrolled during active disease. CDR3 residues: CASSRGRGSGVYEQYF. CDR3 bases: TGTGCCAGCTCCCGGGGGAGAGGGTCCGGGGTTTACGAGCAGTACTTC.